The following is a T cell receptor beta chain sequence with its context. V lost 0 bases, J lost 7 bases, and 7 bases stayed unmatched. This CDR3 spans 15 amino acids. Looked up from germline, CDR1 is SGHRS and CDR2 is YFSETQ. The PCR ran on 60 Vbeta and 13 Jbeta primers. Only in-frame clones appear in the TCRdb table, and some are missing; sequencing was by immunoSEQ multiplex PCR. Here the sample spans approximately 130,000 clones, 65% to 90% being singletons. The data belong to a study of cytomegalovirus exposure and HLA in healthy donors. Sequenced input: PBMCs. The V and J genes are TRBV5-1 and TRBJ2-1; 7 bases fit TRBD1. The receptor comes from a man younger than 35 in good health and CMV-seronegative. DNA for the CDR3: TGCGCCAGCAGCTTGGGACAGGGTCTGTGGAATGAGCAGTTCTTC. This encodes CASSLGQGLWNEQFF.